The clone carrying this T cell receptor (beta chain) came up once. These data originate in a study of control samples from healthy donors and cancer patients. Here immunoSEQ multiplex PCR was the method, and the copy in TCRdb shows in-frame clones only, minus some. The repertoire holds 98,000 or so clones, with around 90% as singletons. The CDR3 is made up of 15 amino acids. Trimming took 5 bases from V and 5 from J, leaving 17 bases between them. Germline CDR1 and CDR2: SGHAT and FQNNGV. The receptor's source is a woman in her 70s in good health. The sample comprised blood. V gene TRBV11-2 combines with J gene TRBJ2-3, with D perhaps matching TRBD1 or TRBD2 (6 bases each). The CDR3 spells CASSQWGAKEDTQYF. The CDR3 DNA follows: TGTGCCAGCAGCCAATGGGGGGCGAAAGAAGATACGCAGTATTTT.